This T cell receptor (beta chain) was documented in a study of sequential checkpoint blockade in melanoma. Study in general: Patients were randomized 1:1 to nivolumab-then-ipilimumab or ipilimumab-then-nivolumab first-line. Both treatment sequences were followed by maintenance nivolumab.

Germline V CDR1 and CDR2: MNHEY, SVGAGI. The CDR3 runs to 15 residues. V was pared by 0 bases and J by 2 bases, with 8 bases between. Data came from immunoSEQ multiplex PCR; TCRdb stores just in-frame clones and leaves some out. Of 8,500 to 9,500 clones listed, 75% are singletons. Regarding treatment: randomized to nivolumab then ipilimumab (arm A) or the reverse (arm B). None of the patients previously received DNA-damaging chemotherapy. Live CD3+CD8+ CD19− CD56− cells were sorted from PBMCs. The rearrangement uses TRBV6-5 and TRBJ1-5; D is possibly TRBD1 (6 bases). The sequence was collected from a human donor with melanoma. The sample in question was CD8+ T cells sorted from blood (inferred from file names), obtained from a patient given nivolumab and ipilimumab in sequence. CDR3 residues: CASSYSQGGNQPQHF. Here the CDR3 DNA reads TGTGCCAGCAGTTACTCACAGGGAGGCAATCAGCCCCAGCATTTT.